This T cell receptor beta chain was identified in a study of blood T cell repertoires in COVID-19. Germline CDR1 LNHDA, CDR2 SQIVND (reference sequence). This CDR3 comprises 13 residues. V lost 0 bases and J 7 bases, leaving 7 bases between the germline ends. Sequencing was performed with immunoSEQ multiplex PCR; in TCRdb, only in-frame clones are kept and a portion is missing. The sample consists of around 200,000 clones, roughly 84% of them appearing once. Sequencing input: peripheral blood. The chain links TRBV19 to TRBJ1-5, with D hard to call. This receptor was obtained from a woman older than 75 with acute or convalescent COVID-19. In nucleotides, the CDR3 is TGTGCCAGTAGTATAGATCGGAGCCAGCCCCAGCATTTT. It encodes CASSIDRSQPQHF.